This T cell receptor (beta chain) was recovered during a study of molecular identifiers for immune sequencing clone quantification (dated by TCRdb to 2016 to 2019). Regarding the complete study: For a replicate experiment, RNA from around 20,000 or 99,000 naive CD8 T cells was divided into five aliquots, of which four were sequenced. CD8 T cells were used in a methods study to benchmark molecular-identifier clustering-based TCR repertoire sequencing (MIDCIRS) and TCR RNA copy counting. The study at large found these results: Highly expanded clone sizes could be underestimated because identical TCR molecules may share a barcode. When barcode sub-clustering was omitted, TCR diversity was inflated by chimeric consensus sequences, with chimeras reaching as high as 47%. Naive libraries contained spiked-in Jurkat TCR RNA (approximately ten copies' worth), which is not part of the donor repertoire. Modeling indicated 2.5 to 3.5 TCR RNA copies recovered per cell, compared with about ten by digital PCR, which implies a capture efficiency of approximately 30%. Clones above 20 RNA copies held over 97% of molecules in CMV-specific effector cells but under 1% in naive cells. Even against a background of about a million naive CD8 T cells, spiked-in Jurkat TCR RNA amounting to a single cell's worth was reported to be detectable.

The CDR3 holds 13 amino acids from the cysteine to the phenylalanine. The kept DNA is CDR3 alone, 39 bases in frame from the first base. CDR1 and CDR2 (KGHDR, SFDVKD) derive from the germline V gene. Turning to this clonotype: Its target antigen remains unknown. A junction boundary mismatches the germline segment, possibly from a read error.

The method was PCR. These reads were obtained on an Illumina HiSeq 4000. Bulk TCR libraries were generated as previously described, with the TCR primers listed in Table S5 used. The Qiagen AllPrep DNA/RNA kit was used to purify total RNA. Before analysis, reads from multiple sequencing runs of one library were combined. As for the authors' bioinformatics: Reads were retained only if the reads had an exact TCR constant sequence, and the retained reads were trimmed to 150 nt and grouped according to their 12-nt molecular barcodes. Reads inside each barcode group were sub-clustered using a 15% Levenshtein threshold, and a quality-weighted consensus sequence was constructed for each RNA molecule. Non-functional sequences were excluded, and lower-count sequences lying one edit away from another sequence were also excluded. Based on a fit of two negative binomial distributions, barcode sub-clusters having less than 20% of the maximum read count were discarded. TCRdb passed the public sequencing reads through fastp at Q25 and MiXCR, retaining productive beta sequences. Rows are unified per CDR3 protein, each entry keeping the most common DNA and genes. TCRdb, not the authors, supplied the V and J calls. This sample is represented by just under 65,000 distinct CDR3 sequences; around 19% of them were singletons. Around 1.4% of the sample rests with the top ten.

Naive CD8 T cell libraries were made from roughly 18,000 to 920,000 sorted cells using 10%, 30% or 50% of purified RNA. Naive CD8 T cells were FACS-sorted as CD8+CD4-CCR7+CD45RA+ on a BD FACSAria II into RLT Plus buffer. Detection sensitivity was tested by spiking Jurkat RNA equal to ten or so TCR copies' worth into samples containing roughly 17,000-1,100,000 naive CD8 T cells. CD8 T cells were enriched with RosetteSep CD8+ T Cell Enrichment Cocktail and Ficoll-Paque, followed by ACK red cell lysis. The sample consisted of naive CD8+ T cells from blood, with Jurkat cell RNA spiked in. What this sample's cell subset or site label stands for: FACS-sorted CD8+CD4-CCR7+CD45RA+ naive T cells. This TCR derives from a human donor in good health. Some libraries in this study had Jurkat cell RNA spiked in. The receptor chain draws on TRBV24-1 and TRBJ2-2; no confident D gene assignment can be made. CDR3 reads: CAPSDWVSGELFF. The bases read TGTGCCCCCAGTGATTGGGTCTCCGGGGAGCTGTTTTTT.